This T cell receptor beta chain comes out of a study of blood T cell repertoires in COVID-19. Study-wide context: Samples came from the United States, Italy and Spain, spanning acute and convalescent COVID-19. Sample material is recorded as cDNA or gDNA derived from T cells, B-cell-depleted T cells, or PBMCs.

Original processing methods: How many nucleated cells were present was estimated from reference gene primer amplification. This table comes from immunoSEQ multiplex PCR, and its TCRdb copy is limited to in-frame clones, with some not included. D and trimming come from the DNA, and the V and J calls and clone size come from that table. The sample consists of roughly 100,000 clones, about 80% of them appearing once. Germline assignment: CDR1 LGHDT and CDR2 YNNKEL (reference sequence). CDR3 length equals 12 residues. The V gene lost 3 bases and the J gene lost 11 bases, with 13 bases spanning the gap. The sample taken for sequencing was peripheral blood. The sequence was collected from a human donor in a cohort sampled during active or convalescent COVID-19. The gene calls are TRBV3-1 (or the pseudogene TRBV3-2) and TRBJ1-1; no clear D. In DNA form, the CDR3 reads TGTGCCAGCAGCCATACGGACTCACGGGCTTTCTTT. Its translation: CASSHTDSRAFF.